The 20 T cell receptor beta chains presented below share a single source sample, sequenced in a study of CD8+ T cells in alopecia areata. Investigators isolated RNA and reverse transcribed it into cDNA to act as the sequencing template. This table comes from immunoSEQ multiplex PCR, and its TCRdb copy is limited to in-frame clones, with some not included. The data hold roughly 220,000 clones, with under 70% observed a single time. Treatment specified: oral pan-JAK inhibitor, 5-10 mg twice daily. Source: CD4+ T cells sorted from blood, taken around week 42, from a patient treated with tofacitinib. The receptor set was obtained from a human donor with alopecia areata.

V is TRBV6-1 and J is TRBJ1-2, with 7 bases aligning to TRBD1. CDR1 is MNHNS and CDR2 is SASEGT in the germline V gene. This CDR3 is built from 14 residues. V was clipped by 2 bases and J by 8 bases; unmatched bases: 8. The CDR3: CASSERGQGSGYTF. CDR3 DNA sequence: TGTGCCAGCAGTGAAAGGGGGCAGGGGAGCGGCTACACCTTC.

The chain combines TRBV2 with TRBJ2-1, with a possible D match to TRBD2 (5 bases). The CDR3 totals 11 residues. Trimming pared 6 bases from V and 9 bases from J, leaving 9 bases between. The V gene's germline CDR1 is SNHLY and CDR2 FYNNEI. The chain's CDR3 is CASSGNTEQFF. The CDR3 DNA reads TGTGCCAGCAGCGGGAATACTGAGCAGTTCTTC.

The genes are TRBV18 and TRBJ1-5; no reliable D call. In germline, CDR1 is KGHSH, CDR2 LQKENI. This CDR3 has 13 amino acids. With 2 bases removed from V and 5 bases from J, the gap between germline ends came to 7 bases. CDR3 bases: TGTGCCAGCTCACCAGGGATCGATCAGCCCCAGCATTTT. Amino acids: CASSPGIDQPQHF.

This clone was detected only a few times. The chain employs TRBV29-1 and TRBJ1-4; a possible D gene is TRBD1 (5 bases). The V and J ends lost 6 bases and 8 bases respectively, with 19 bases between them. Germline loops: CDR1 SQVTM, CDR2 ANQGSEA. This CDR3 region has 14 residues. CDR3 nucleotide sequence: TGCAGCGTCCTTTTCTTGACAGCCGGGGAAAAACTGTTTTTT. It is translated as CSVLFLTAGEKLFF.

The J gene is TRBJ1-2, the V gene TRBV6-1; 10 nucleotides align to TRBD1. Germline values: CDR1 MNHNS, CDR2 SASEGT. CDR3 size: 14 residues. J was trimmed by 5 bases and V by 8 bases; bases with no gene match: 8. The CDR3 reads CASRTGTGDYGYTF. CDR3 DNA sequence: TGTGCCAGCCGTACTGGGACAGGGGATTATGGCTACACCTTC.

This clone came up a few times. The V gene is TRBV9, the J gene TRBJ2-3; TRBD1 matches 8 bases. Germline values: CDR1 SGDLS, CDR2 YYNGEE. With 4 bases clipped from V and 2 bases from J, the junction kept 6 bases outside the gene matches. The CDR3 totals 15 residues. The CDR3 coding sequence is TGTGCCAGCAGCCACCGGGACAGGACCACAGATACGCAGTATTTT. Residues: CASSHRDRTTDTQYF.

The CDR3 region has the DNA TGTGCCAGCAGGCCCCAGGGATCCCGCAATCAGCCCCAGCATTTT. Translating it yields CASRPQGSRNQPQHF. The chain is built from TRBV27 and TRBJ1-5; a weak D match, TRBD1 (5 bases). CDR1 is MNHEY, CDR2 SMNVEV, per germline (reference sequence). The CDR3 sequence is 15 residues long. Trimming left V 6 bases short and J 2 bases short, with 14 bases between.

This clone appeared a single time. The CDR3 is CASSLLGMEWTEAFF. CDR3 DNA sequence: TGTGCCAGCAGCTTGTTAGGGATGGAATGGACTGAAGCTTTCTTT. The V and J genes are TRBV7-2 and TRBJ1-1; D gene unclear. The CDR3 extends over 15 amino acids. The V gene lost 3 bases and the J gene lost 5 bases, with 16 bases spanning the gap. Looked up from germline, CDR1 is SGHTA and CDR2 is FQGNSA.

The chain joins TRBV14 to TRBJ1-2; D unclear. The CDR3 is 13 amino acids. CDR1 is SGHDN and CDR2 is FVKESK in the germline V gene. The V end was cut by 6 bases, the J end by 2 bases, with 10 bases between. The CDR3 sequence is CASSHTSNYGYTF. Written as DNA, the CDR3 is TGTGCCAGCAGTCACACCTCGAACTATGGCTACACCTTC. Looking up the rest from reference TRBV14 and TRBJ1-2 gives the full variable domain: EAGVTQFPSHSVIEKGQTVTLRCDPISGHDNLYWYRRVMGKEIKFLLHFVKESKQDESGMPNNRFLAERTGGTYSTLKVQPAELEDSGVYFCASSHTSNYGYTFGSGTRLTVV.

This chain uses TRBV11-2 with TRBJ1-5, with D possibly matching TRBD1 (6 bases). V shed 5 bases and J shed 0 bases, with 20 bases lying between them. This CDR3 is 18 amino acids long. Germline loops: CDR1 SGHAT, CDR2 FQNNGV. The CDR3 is CASSPLGGTLYSNQPQHF. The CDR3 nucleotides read TGTGCCAGCAGCCCCCTAGGGGGGACCCTCTATAGCAATCAGCCCCAGCATTTT.

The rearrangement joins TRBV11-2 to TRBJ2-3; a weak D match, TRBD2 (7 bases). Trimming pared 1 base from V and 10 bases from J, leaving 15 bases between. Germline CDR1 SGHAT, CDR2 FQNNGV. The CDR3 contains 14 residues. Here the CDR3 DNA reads TGTGCCAGCAGCTTAGCGGGGGGCCAGGTGGCGCAGTATTTT. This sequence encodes CASSLAGGQVAQYF.

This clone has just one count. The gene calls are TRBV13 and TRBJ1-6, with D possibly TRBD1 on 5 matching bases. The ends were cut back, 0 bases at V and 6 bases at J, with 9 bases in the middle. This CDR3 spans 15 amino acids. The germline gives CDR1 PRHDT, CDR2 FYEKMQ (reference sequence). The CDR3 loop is CASSLGRDRNSPLHF. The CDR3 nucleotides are TGTGCCAGCAGCTTAGGTCGGGACCGTAATTCACCCCTCCACTTT.

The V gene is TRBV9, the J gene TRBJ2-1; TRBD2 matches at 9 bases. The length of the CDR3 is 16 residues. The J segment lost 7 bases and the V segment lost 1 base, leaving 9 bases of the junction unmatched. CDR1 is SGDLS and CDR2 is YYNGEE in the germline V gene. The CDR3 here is CASSVLGNSGGNEQFF. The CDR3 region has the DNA TGTGCCAGCAGCGTACTAGGTAATAGCGGGGGTAATGAGCAGTTCTTC.

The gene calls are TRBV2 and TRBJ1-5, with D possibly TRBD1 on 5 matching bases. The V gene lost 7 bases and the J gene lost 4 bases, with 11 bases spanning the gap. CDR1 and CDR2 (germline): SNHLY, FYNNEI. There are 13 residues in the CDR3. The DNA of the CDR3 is TGTGCCAGCAAGACAGTAAATAATCAGCCCCAGCATTTT. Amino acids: CASKTVNNQPQHF.

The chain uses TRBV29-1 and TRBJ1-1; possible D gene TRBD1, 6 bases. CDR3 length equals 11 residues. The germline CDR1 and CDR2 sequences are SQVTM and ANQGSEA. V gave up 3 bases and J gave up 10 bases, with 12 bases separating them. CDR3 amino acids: CSVDGQSRAFF. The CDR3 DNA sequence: TGCAGCGTTGATGGACAGTCGAGAGCTTTCTTT.

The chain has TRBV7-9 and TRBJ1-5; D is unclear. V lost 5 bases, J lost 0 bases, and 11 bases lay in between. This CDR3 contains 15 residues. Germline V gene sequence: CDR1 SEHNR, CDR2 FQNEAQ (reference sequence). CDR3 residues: CASSRGLTSNQPQHF. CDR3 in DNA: TGTGCCAGCAGCCGTGGACTGACTAGCAATCAGCCCCAGCATTTT.

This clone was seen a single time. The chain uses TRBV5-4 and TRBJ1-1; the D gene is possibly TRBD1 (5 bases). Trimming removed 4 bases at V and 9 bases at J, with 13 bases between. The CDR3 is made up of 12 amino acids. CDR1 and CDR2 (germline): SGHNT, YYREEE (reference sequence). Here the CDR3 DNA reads TGTGCCAGCAGCCCCGCGGGGGGGAAAGCTTTCTTT. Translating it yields CASSPAGGKAFF. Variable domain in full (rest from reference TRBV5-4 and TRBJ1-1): ETGVTQSPTHLIKTRGQQVTLRCSSQSGHNTVSWYQQALGQGPQFIFQYYREEENGRGNFPPRFSGLQFPNYSSELNVNALELDDSALYLCASSPAGGKAFFGQGTRLTVV.

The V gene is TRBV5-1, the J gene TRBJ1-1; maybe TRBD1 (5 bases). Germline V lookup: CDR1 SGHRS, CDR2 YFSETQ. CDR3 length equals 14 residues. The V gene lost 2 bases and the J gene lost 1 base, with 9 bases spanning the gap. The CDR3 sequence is CASSFFQGNTEAFF. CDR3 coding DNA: TGCGCCAGCAGCTTCTTTCAGGGGAACACTGAAGCTTTCTTT.

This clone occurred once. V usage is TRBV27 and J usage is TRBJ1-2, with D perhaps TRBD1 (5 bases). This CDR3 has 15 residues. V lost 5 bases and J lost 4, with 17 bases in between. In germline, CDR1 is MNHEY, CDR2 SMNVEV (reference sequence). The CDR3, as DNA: TGTGCCAGCAGTATGGGACGGAGTCGAAGCTATGGCTACACCTTC. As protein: CASSMGRSRSYGYTF.

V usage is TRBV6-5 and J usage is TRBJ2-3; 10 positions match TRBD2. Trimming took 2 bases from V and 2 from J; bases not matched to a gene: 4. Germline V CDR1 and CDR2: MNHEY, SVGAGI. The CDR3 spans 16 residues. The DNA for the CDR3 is TGTGCCAGCAGTTACAGAGCGGGGGGGCTCACAGATACGCAGTATTTT. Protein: CASSYRAGGLTDTQYF.